Presented here are 11 T cell receptor beta chains from one specimen sequenced in a study of blood T cell repertoires in COVID-19. Using immunoSEQ multiplex PCR, the repertoire was profiled, and TCRdb retains in-frame clones only, with some absent. This table holds around 250,000 clones, roughly 83% found once. Sequenced: peripheral blood. Receptors were obtained from an elderly man with acute or convalescent COVID-19.

This rearrangement joins TRBV5-1 to TRBJ2-2, with no clear D. CDR1 and CDR2 (germline): SGHRS, YFSETQ. This CDR3 is built from 15 residues. V lost 0 bases, J lost 6 bases, and 12 bases lay in between. The CDR3 loop reads CASSLGAKVSGELFF. In nucleotides, the CDR3 is TGCGCCAGCAGCTTGGGGGCCAAAGTATCCGGGGAGCTGTTTTTT.

This chain links TRBV7-8 with TRBJ1-1, with D perhaps matching TRBD1 (6 bases). Germline V gene sequence: CDR1 SGHVS, CDR2 FQNEAQ. The V and J ends lost 5 bases and 7 bases respectively, with 8 bases between them. This CDR3 is 11 amino acids long. CDR3 in DNA: TGTGCCAGCAGCCCGGACAGTGAAGCTTTCTTT. It yields the protein CASSPDSEAFF. The whole variable domain, filled in from reference TRBV7-8 and TRBJ1-1, reads GAGVSQSPRYKVAKRGQDVALRCDPISGHVSLFWYQQALGQGPEFLTYFQNEAQLDKSGLPSDRFFAERPEGSVSTLKIQRTQQEDSAVYLCASSPDSEAFFGQGTRLTVV.

The gene calls are TRBV6-2 or TRBV6-3 and TRBJ2-1, with 12 bases identical to TRBD2. Trimming removed 6 bases from V and 3 bases from J; junction bases left unmatched: 3. Per germline, CDR1 MNHEY and CDR2 SVGEGT. The CDR3 spans 15 residues. CDR3 bases: TGTGCCAGCAGCAAGACTAGCGGGGGCTACAATGAGCAGTTCTTC. Protein: CASSKTSGGYNEQFF.

V is TRBV4-2 and J is TRBJ2-7, with 7 bases matching TRBD2. V was clipped by 0 bases and J by 12 bases; unmatched bases: 11. CDR3 length: 14 amino acids. The germline V gene has CDR1 LGHNA and CDR2 YNFKEQ. The CDR3 sequence is CASSQDQAAGARYF. For the CDR3, the DNA is TGTGCCAGCAGCCAAGATCAGGCGGCGGGAGCCCGGTACTTC.

This clone showed up just once. The chain's CDR3 is CASSLGTGVYEQYF. The CDR3, as DNA: TGTGCCAGCAGCCTCGGGACAGGAGTCTACGAGCAGTACTTC. This rearrangement joins TRBV7-9 to TRBJ2-7, with 8 bases fitting TRBD1. V lost 5 bases, J lost 3 bases, and 6 bases stayed unmatched. The CDR3 has 14 amino acids. Germline V lookup: CDR1 SEHNR, CDR2 FQNEAQ (reference sequence).

The chain links TRBV18 to TRBJ1-2; D unclear. V lost 2 bases and J lost 0, with 13 bases in between. Germline-derived CDR1 and CDR2 are KGHSH and LQKENI. There are 16 residues in the CDR3. The CDR3 coding sequence is TGTGCCAGCTCACCAGGAAAGGAGCGTGCTAACTATGGCTACACCTTC. It yields the protein CASSPGKERANYGYTF.

This chain joins TRBV28 and TRBJ1-4, with 7 bases that match TRBD1. CDR3 length equals 14 residues. The germline V gene has CDR1 MDHEN and CDR2 SYDVKM. The V segment lost 11 bases and the J segment 4 bases; nucleotides outside the gene matches: 10. CDR3 residues: CAAAGTANNEKLFF. The CDR3 region has the DNA TGTGCCGCCGCGGGGACAGCAAATAATGAAAAACTGTTTTTT.

The chain employs TRBV6-5 and TRBJ1-5; 8 nucleotides line up with TRBD1. Germline CDR1 MNHEY, CDR2 SVGAGI. The CDR3 covers 14 residues. V dropped 2 bases and J dropped 8; count of bases not matched to a gene: 5. As DNA, the CDR3 is TGTGCCAGCAGTTACGTGACAGGGGCTGAGCCCCAGCATTTT. Protein: CASSYVTGAEPQHF.

V gene TRBV9 combines with J gene TRBJ2-1, with D possibly matching TRBD1 (5 bases). The CDR3 runs 13 residues. Per germline, CDR1 SGDLS and CDR2 YYNGEE. V dropped 0 bases and J dropped 9 bases, with 10 bases sitting between them. CDR3 sequence (DNA): TGTGCCAGCAGCGTAGGGAATCAGGGTGAGCAGTTCTTC. This translates into CASSVGNQGEQFF.

The chain has TRBV7-8 and TRBJ2-5; a weak D match, TRBD2 (5 bases). V was pared by 1 base and J by 5 bases, with 17 bases between. Germline CDR1 SGHVS, CDR2 FQNEAQ. The CDR3 totals 16 residues. The CDR3 loop reads CASSLGLAETRETQYF. CDR3 sequence (DNA): TGTGCCAGCAGCTTAGGTCTAGCAGAGACTCGGGAGACCCAGTACTTC.

The chain carries TRBV5-6 and TRBJ2-4; 7 bases are a match to TRBD1. The J segment lost 8 bases and the V segment lost 5 bases, leaving 13 bases of the junction unmatched. The CDR3 sequence is 15 residues long. From germline, CDR1 is SGHDT and CDR2 YYEEEE. CDR3 protein: CASRVTTGEFDIQYF. DNA of the CDR3: TGTGCCAGCAGGGTAACTACAGGGGAATTTGACATTCAGTACTTC.